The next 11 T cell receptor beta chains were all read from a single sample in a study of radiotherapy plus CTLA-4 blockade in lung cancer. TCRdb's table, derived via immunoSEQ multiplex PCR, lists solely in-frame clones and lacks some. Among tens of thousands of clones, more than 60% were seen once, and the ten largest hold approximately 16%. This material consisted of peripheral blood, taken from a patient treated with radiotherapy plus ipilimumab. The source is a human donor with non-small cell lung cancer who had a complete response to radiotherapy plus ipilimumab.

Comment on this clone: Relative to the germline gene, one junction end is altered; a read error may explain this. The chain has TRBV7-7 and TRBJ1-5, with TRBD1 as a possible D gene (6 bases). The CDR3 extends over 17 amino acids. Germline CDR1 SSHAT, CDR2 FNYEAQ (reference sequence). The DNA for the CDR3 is TGTGCTAGCAGCTTAGCGGGGTCAGGGGCAAGCAATCAGCCCCAGCATTTT. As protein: CASSLAGSGASNQPQHF.

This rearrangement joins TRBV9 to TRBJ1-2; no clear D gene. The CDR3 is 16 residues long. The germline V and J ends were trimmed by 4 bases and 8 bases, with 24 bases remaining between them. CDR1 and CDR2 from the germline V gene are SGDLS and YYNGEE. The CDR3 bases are TGTGCCAGCAGCAAAAACCGCGGGGTTTTGATGCGAGGCTACACCTTC. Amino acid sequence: CASSKNRGVLMRGYTF.

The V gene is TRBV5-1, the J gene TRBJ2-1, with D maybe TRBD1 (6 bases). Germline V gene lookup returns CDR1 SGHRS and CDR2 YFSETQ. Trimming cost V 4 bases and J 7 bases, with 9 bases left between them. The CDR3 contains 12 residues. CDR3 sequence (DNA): TGCGCCAGCAGCCTACAGGGTAATGAGCAGTTCTTC. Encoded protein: CASSLQGNEQFF.

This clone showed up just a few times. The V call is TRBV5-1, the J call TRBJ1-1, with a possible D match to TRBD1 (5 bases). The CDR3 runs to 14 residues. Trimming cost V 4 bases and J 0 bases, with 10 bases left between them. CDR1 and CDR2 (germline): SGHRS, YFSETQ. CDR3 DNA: TGCGCCAGCAGCGAGACAGACATGAACACTGAAGCTTTCTTT. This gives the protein CASSETDMNTEAFF.

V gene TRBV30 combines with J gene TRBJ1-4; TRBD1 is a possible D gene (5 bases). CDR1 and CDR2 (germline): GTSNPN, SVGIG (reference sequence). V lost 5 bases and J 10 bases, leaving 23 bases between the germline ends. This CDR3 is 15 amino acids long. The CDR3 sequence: CAWAKGADLYGKLFF. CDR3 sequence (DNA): TGTGCCTGGGCTAAAGGGGCAGATCTTTACGGAAAACTGTTTTTT.

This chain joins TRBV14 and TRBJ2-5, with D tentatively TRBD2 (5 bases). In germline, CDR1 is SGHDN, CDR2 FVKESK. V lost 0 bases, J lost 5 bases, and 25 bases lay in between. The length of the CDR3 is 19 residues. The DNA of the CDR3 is TGTGCCAGCAGCCAAGATCACGTTCAGGCTAGCCCTACCAGGGAGACCCAGTACTTC. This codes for CASSQDHVQASPTRETQYF.

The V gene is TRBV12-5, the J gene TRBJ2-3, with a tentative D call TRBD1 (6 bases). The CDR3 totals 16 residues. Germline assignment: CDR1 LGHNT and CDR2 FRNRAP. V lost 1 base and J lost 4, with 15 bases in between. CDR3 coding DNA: TGTGCTAGTGGTTTGGGCCTGACAGGAAAGGCAGATACGCAGTATTTT. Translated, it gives CASGLGLTGKADTQYF.

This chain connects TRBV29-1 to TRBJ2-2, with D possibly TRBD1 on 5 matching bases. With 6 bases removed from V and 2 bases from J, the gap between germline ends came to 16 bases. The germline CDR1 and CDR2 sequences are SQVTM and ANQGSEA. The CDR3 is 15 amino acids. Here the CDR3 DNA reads TGCAGCGTCCGTGCGCCAGGGCAAAACACCGGGGAGCTGTTTTTT. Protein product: CSVRAPGQNTGELFF.

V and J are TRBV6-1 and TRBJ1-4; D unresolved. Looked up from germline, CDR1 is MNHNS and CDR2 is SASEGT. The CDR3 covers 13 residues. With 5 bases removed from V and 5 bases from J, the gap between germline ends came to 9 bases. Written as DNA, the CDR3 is TGTGCCAGCAGTTCGAGACTGAATGAAAAACTGTTTTTT. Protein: CASSSRLNEKLFF.

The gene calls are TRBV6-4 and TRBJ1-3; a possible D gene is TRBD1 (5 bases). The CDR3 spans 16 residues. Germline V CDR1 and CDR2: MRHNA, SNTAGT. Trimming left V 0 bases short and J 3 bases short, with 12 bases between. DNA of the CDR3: TGTGCCAGCAGTGACTCGATAGGGGTAAATGGAAACACCATATATTTT. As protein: CASSDSIGVNGNTIYF.

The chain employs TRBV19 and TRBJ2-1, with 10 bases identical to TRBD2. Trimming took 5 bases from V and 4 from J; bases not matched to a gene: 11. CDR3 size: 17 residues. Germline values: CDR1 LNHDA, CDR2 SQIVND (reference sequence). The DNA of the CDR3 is TGTGCCAGTAGTGCTTTGAGCGGGGGGGGAATTTACAATGAGCAGTTCTTC. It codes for CASSALSGGGIYNEQFF.